The clone carrying this T cell receptor (beta chain) has ten or more counts. The antigen is undetermined. Construction of the TCR beta libraries employed iRepertoire HTBI primers in conjunction with Arm-PCR of CDR3 regions. TCRdb called the multiplex PCR reads again in MiXCR, with one record for every CDR3 protein. The sample contains more than 350,000 distinct CDR3 sequences, 21% of which appear only once. The time point here: persistent/refractory GD, antithyroid drugs over 5 years with positive TRAb. Extracted RNA from PBMCs served as the source of the TCR library. The sample comes from a study of regulatory T cells in long-lasting Graves disease. Study-wide context: The criterion for persistent Graves' disease was over 5 years of antithyroid drugs with positive TSH receptor antibodies.

General study findings and limits: Persistent disease preferred TRBV28, TRBJ1-2 and TRBJ2-5. Reduced TCR diversity was observed in persistent Graves' patients versus newly diagnosed patients. It was peripheral blood alone, not thyroid tissue, that was studied.

Germline assignment: CDR1 MNHEY and CDR2 SMNVEV (reference sequence). This CDR3 region has 14 residues. Trimming cost V 4 bases and J 9 bases; bases outside gene matches: 4. The sequence derives from a female donor with Graves disease. V usage is TRBV27 and J usage is TRBJ1-6, with TRBD1 identical over 9 bases. The sequences come from peripheral blood mononuclear cells (PBMCs), collected when the disease was refractory, from a patient treated with antithyroid drugs. CDR3 nucleotides: TGTGCCAGCAGTTGGGGGACAGGGTCTTCACCCCTCCACTTT. As protein: CASSWGTGSSPLHF.